This TCR beta chain was obtained from a study of cytomegalovirus exposure and HLA in healthy donors. Background on the study: As released early, the data held 65 million to 90 million unique TCRs from HLA-typed donors.

Turning to this clone: The antigen is undetermined.

Germline CDR1 is SGHRS and CDR2 is YFSETQ. The length of the CDR3 is 16 residues. Trimming stripped 0 bases from V and 6 bases from J, with 16 bases between. Notes on the study in general: Reports indicate that TCR beta sequences accurately predicted the HLA-A and HLA-B alleles of most subjects. It was likely that a cluster of highly shared sequence variants was a sequencing artifact.

The PCR had 60 Vbeta and 13 Jbeta primers. Produced via immunoSEQ multiplex PCR; TCRdb's table is partial and in-frame only. The data hold over 200,000 clones, with more than 70% observed a single time. This TCR came from a human donor in good health. Sequencing used PBMCs. The V and J genes are TRBV5-1 and TRBJ2-1; D possibly corresponds to TRBD2 (5 bases). This chain's CDR3 is CASSLGGNSGFNEQFF. The CDR3, as DNA: TGCGCCAGCAGCTTGGGGGGAAACAGCGGCTTCAATGAGCAGTTCTTC.